These T cell receptor beta chains were read from a single sample in a study of T cells in localized non-small cell lung cancer. Libraries were prepared by immunoSEQ multiplex PCR; TCRdb keeps only in-frame clonotypes and omits some of them. The sample records around 140,000 clones, roughly 90% being singletons. The sample in question was peripheral blood, obtained before any cancer treatment. The source is an older female donor with stage I lung adenocarcinoma. Both conserved end residues are trimmed from each CDR3.

>TRBJ1-5|TRBV28
ASSLPPGSNQPQH
>TRBJ1-1|TRBV10-3
AISEADRLNTEAF
>TRBJ2-7|TRBV18
ASSTLDRDRGHEQY
>TRBJ2-3|TRBV5-4
ASSLVGGRADTQY
>TRBJ2-3|TRBV6-5
ASSPQKNTDTQY
>TRBJ2-3|TRBV7-3
ASSSLAGGVDTQY
>TRBJ1-2|TRBV6-1
ATGGDYGYT
>TRBJ1-2|TRBV5-1
ASSLDRSVGYT
>TRBJ2-2|TRBV27
ASRLAVNTGELF
>TRBJ2-3|TRBV5-1
ASSLAGTSGNGDTQY
>TRBJ2-2|TRBV5-1
ASSPRSPNTGELF
>TRBJ2-1|TRBV5-1
ASRGPGLASSYNEQF
>TRBJ2-2|TRBV5-1
ASSLVPGPNTGELF
>TRBJ2-5|TRBV5-4
ASSWEQGQETQY
>TRBJ1-2|TRBV27
ASSSWTGEYGYT
>TRBJ1-2|TRBV5-1
ASSSNPGAYGYT
>TRBJ2-1|TRBV29-1
SVSVGSSYNEQF
>TRBJ2-3|TRBV6-6
AGRVSGGTDTQY
>TRBJ2-3|TRBV9
ASSVTPSEGVGPDTQY
>TRBJ2-7|TRBV11-2
ASSSSDRGNYEQY
>TRBJ2-3|TRBV7-3
ASSRALGTDTQY
>TRBJ2-2|TRBV19
ASKGSDRRFTGELF
>TRBJ2-5|TRBV6-9
ASSWGLAGETQY
>TRBJ1-5|TRBV30
AWSLGSGQGQPQH
>TRBJ2-1|TRBV9
ASSVSGTTNEQF
>TRBJ1-5|TRBV10-2
ASSNTNNQPQH